The clone carrying this T cell receptor (beta chain) was observed at least ten times. Time point of the sample: before trial treatment. The data derive from a study of low-dose radiotherapy and immunotherapy resistance in tumors. Study-wide background: It was 1 Gy per fraction every two weeks that Cohort 2 received, adding up to 13 Gy over 26 weeks. The study gave patients oral aspirin 300 mg daily for four cycles from cycle 1 day 1.

Alpha- and beta-chain coverage of first-strand cDNA came from TRAV- and TRBV-specific primers. Amplification, which lasted roughly 20 PCR cycles, used a constant-region primer and V-primer adapter to amplify TCRs. MiXCR, applied by TCRdb to the reads, yields one record per CDR3 protein. The data show approximately 70,000 distinct CDR3 sequences, with around 31% seen just once and 11% held by the top ten. Germline CDR1 SGHVS, CDR2 FQNEAQ. This CDR3 spans 14 amino acids. J was trimmed by 6 bases and V by 6 bases; bases with no gene match: 9. The sample here was PBMCs, taken before treatment. This sequence joins TRBV7-8 and TRBJ2-5, with 8 bases identical to TRBD2. The source is a female donor with ovarian cancer. The CDR3 coding sequence is TGTGCCAGCAGTGCGATCGGGGGGGCAAAGACCCAGTACTTC. This gives the protein CASSAIGGAKTQYF.